The T cell receptor (beta chain) under discussion was sequenced for a study of a mutant IDH1 vaccine in newly diagnosed glioma. Study details: Patients arrived already treated with radiotherapy, temozolomide, or both, most having had both.

V lost 5 bases and J lost 0, with 16 bases in between. Germline V gene lookup returns CDR1 SGHVS and CDR2 FQNEAQ. This CDR3 contains 16 residues. Sequenced by immunoSEQ multiplex PCR; TCRdb stores in-frame clones only, minus some. This table holds 30,000 to 45,000 clones, around 82% found once. Time point described: week 5, during vaccination. Each dose delivered 300 ug of mutant IDH1 20-mer peptide subcutaneously with imiquimod. Those who donated had recent WHO grade 3 or 4 IDH1-mutant, ATRX-lost astrocytomas. Study observations and caveats: Pseudoprogression appeared independent of alterations in top peripheral clonotypes.

On this clone itself: The antigen is unknown.

The origin of this receptor is a man in his forties with glioma. The input for sequencing was PBMCs, taken from a glioma patient whose treatment included an IDH1 peptide vaccine. The chain has TRBV7-8 and TRBJ1-2; D possibly corresponds to TRBD1 (5 bases). CDR3 in DNA: TGTGCCAGCAGCGACAGAAGGGGTACAGCTAACTATGGCTACACCTTC. Amino acids: CASSDRRGTANYGYTF.